The 18 T cell receptor beta chains below all came from one sample that was sequenced in a study of T-cell reconstitution after alpha-beta-depleted transplantation in children. Construction of the TCRbeta library involved unique molecular identifiers. Each CDR3 protein gets one entry after TCRdb re-called the PCR reads with MiXCR. The table shows 450,000 to 600,000 distinct CDR3 sequences, with approximately 13% occurring only once. The sequencing used PBMCs, mostly from graft donor cells, collected 360 days after TCRalphabeta/CD19-depleted stem cell transplant. The receptors come from a male patient aged 10-17 years who had a stem cell transplant for acute myeloid leukemia, so the T cells may come from the graft donor.

This chain links TRBV12-3 or TRBV12-4 with TRBJ2-1; 7 bases are shared with TRBD1. V lost 6 bases, J lost 0 bases, and 20 bases stayed unmatched. The length of the CDR3 is 20 residues. This CDR3 is CASRKTGQSIFQSSYNEQFF. Here the CDR3 DNA reads TGTGCCAGCAGGAAGACGGGACAGAGTATTTTCCAAAGCTCCTACAATGAGCAGTTCTTC.

This clonotype has at least ten counts. V gene TRBV29-1 combines with J gene TRBJ2-3; a weak D match, TRBD2 (5 bases). The germline V and J ends were trimmed by 7 bases and 4 bases, with 9 bases remaining between them. CDR3 length equals 11 residues. Germline CDR1 reads SQVTM; CDR2 reads ANQGSEA. As DNA, the CDR3 is TGCAGCGCCGAACTAGCAGATACGCAGTATTTT. It specifies CSAELADTQYF.

The chain's CDR3 is CSARVLRGLAGGKAYEQYF. CDR3 in DNA: TGCAGTGCTAGAGTTCTCCGGGGACTAGCGGGAGGGAAAGCCTACGAGCAGTACTTC. The chain couples TRBV20-1 to TRBJ2-7; the match to TRBD2 covers 16 bases. CDR3 length: 19 residues. J lost 2 bases, V lost 1 base, and 11 bases had no gene match. Germline V CDR1 and CDR2: DFQATT, SNEGSKA (reference sequence).

J is TRBJ2-5 and V is TRBV19; D remains ambiguous. This CDR3 contains 16 residues. V was shortened by 4 bases and J by 5 bases, with 20 bases between the two germline ends. The germline CDR1 and CDR2 sequences are LNHDA and SQIVND (reference sequence). As DNA, the CDR3 is TGTGCCAGTAGTAGACAACCCGGACCCACTCTCGAGACCCAGTACTTC. Protein: CASSRQPGPTLETQYF.

This clonotype was counted a few times. The chain employs TRBV7-9 and TRBJ2-5, with D possibly matching TRBD2 (5 bases). The V gene's germline CDR1 is SEHNR and CDR2 FQNEAQ (reference sequence). Trimming pared 6 bases from V and 5 bases from J, leaving 19 bases between. The CDR3 is made up of 15 amino acids. CDR3 in DNA: TGTGCCAGCAGGGATCCAGGCCCCGAGGGCGAGACCCAGTACTTC. Protein product: CASRDPGPEGETQYF.

This clonotype was detected only a few times. The chain joins TRBV7-2 to TRBJ2-1, with 9 bases fitting TRBD2. Looked up from germline, CDR1 is SGHTA and CDR2 is FQGNSA. CDR3 length: 16 residues. The V and J ends lost 7 bases and 1 base, in that order; junction bases with no gene match: 8. CDR3 nucleotides: TGTGCCAGCACCATCCTCCTAGCGGGATCCTACAATGAGCAGTTCTTC. Its protein product is CASTILLAGSYNEQFF. The variable domain in full, with the rest retrieved from reference TRBV7-2 and TRBJ2-1, is GAGVSQSPSNKVTEKGKDVELRCDPISGHTALYWYRQSLGQGLEFLIYFQGNSAPDKSGLPSDRFSAERTGGSVSTLTIQRTQQEDSAVYLCASTILLAGSYNEQFFGPGTRLTVL.

This clonotype was detected ten times or more. The CDR3 nucleotides read TGCGCCAGCAGCCAAGATTCGACTAGCGGTATAGAGACCCAGTACTTC. Translation gives CASSQDSTSGIETQYF. The genes are TRBV4-3 and TRBJ2-5, with 9 bases aligning to TRBD2. Germline V gene sequence: CDR1 LGHNA, CDR2 YSLEER. CDR3 length: 16 amino acids. Trimming cost V 0 bases and J 4 bases; bases outside gene matches: 6.

This clonotype has more than one count but fewer than ten. This chain uses TRBV4-2 with TRBJ2-7; TRBD1 matches 7 bases. V trimming: 0 bases; J trimming: 3 bases; junction bases outside the gene matches: 5. This CDR3 contains 15 residues. Germline CDR1 and CDR2: LGHNA and YNFKEQ. This chain's CDR3 is CASSQDSQGSYEQYF. CDR3 DNA sequence: TGTGCCAGCAGCCAAGATTCACAGGGGAGCTACGAGCAGTACTTC.

This clonotype came up many times. This chain connects TRBV29-1 to TRBJ1-1; a possible D gene is TRBD1 (5 bases). V was clipped by 3 bases and J by 0 bases, with 8 bases between them. The germline CDR1 and CDR2 sequences are SQVTM and ANQGSEA. The CDR3 totals 13 residues. CDR3 residues: CSVERGMNTEAFF. In nucleotides, the CDR3 is TGCAGCGTTGAGAGGGGCATGAACACTGAAGCTTTCTTT.

CDR3 in DNA: TGCAGTGCTAGAGATTGGGCGAAGCAGGGAACAGATACGCAGTATTTT. It translates to CSARDWAKQGTDTQYF. The V call is TRBV20-1, the J call TRBJ2-3; TRBD1 might be the D (5 bases). Trimming left V 0 bases short and J 3 bases short, with 16 bases between. The CDR3 totals 16 residues. Germline-derived CDR1 and CDR2 are DFQATT and SNEGSKA (reference sequence).

This clonotype was detected many times. This chain uses TRBV5-1 with TRBJ2-3; 9 bases map to TRBD1. This CDR3 comprises 18 residues. V dropped 0 bases and J dropped 0; count of bases not matched to a gene: 8. Germline CDR1 reads SGHRS; CDR2 reads YFSETQ. CDR3 bases: TGCGCCAGCAGCTTGGCCCTTGGGACAGGGCGTAGCACAGATACGCAGTATTTT. This encodes CASSLALGTGRSTDTQYF.

This chain joins TRBV14 and TRBJ2-7; tentative D call: TRBD2 (5 bases). CDR1 is SGHDN and CDR2 is FVKESK in the germline V gene. Trimming stripped 6 bases from V and 7 bases from J, with 16 bases between. The CDR3 runs to 13 residues. DNA of the CDR3: TGTGCCAGCAGGGGGTCGGGAAGCCTTGAGCAGTACTTC. Translating it yields CASRGSGSLEQYF.

At least ten counts were recorded for this clonotype. The chain employs TRBV24-1 and TRBJ2-2; D not resolved. Between the trimmed V and J ends, which lost 7 bases and 1 base, there was a span of 6 bases. The CDR3 length is 13 residues. CDR1 is KGHDR and CDR2 is SFDVKD in the germline V gene. The CDR3 region is CATRSRNTGELFF. The CDR3 DNA sequence: TGTGCCACCAGGAGTCGGAACACCGGGGAGCTGTTTTTT.

V gene TRBV29-1 combines with J gene TRBJ1-2; D is unclear. Trimming shortened V by 1 base and J by 5 bases, and 8 bases separated the two germline ends. Germline-derived CDR1 and CDR2 are SQVTM and ANQGSEA. This CDR3 has 12 residues. The CDR3 nucleotides read TGCAGCGTTGAAGGCGTAGGGTATGGCTACACCTTC. It translates to CSVEGVGYGYTF.

This clonotype came up a few times. V usage is TRBV20-1 and J usage is TRBJ2-3, with 10 bases aligning to TRBD2. The CDR3 runs 15 residues. CDR1 DFQATT and CDR2 SNEGSKA come from the germline V gene (reference sequence). The V segment lost 6 bases and the J segment 1 base; nucleotides outside the gene matches: 7. CDR3 nucleotides: TGCAGTGCACCGGGAAGCGGGAGGGGCACAGATACGCAGTATTTT. Amino acids: CSAPGSGRGTDTQYF.

This clonotype was observed at least ten times. The rearrangement uses TRBV6-5 and TRBJ2-2; 8 nucleotides agree with TRBD2. CDR3 size: 15 residues. V trimming: 6 bases; J trimming: 1 base; junction bases outside the gene matches: 4. The germline V gene encodes CDR1 MNHEY and CDR2 SVGAGI. DNA for the CDR3: TGTGCCAGCAGGGCCAGCGGGAGGAACACCGGGGAGCTGTTTTTT. Translated, it gives CASRASGRNTGELFF.

This clonotype was recorded many times. The CDR3 DNA sequence: TGTGCCAGCAGGCCAGGGGACAGGGGAGTTAGGGACATTCAGTACTTC. Translated, it gives CASRPGDRGVRDIQYF. The rearrangement uses TRBV5-6 and TRBJ2-4; 10 bases match TRBD1. The length of the CDR3 is 16 residues. CDR1 and CDR2 from the germline V gene are SGHDT and YYEEEE. Unmatched junction bases numbered 13, after V lost 5 bases and J lost 8 bases.

The chain uses TRBV29-1 and TRBJ1-2, with D uncertain. Trimming stripped 1 base from V and 4 bases from J, with 1 base between. CDR1 is SQVTM, CDR2 ANQGSEA, per germline. This CDR3 has 10 amino acids. The CDR3 here is CSVEGYGYTF. The CDR3 bases are TGCAGCGTTGAAGGCTATGGCTACACCTTC.